This T cell receptor (beta chain) was sequenced for a study of identical twins. The donor group consisted entirely of healthy Caucasians. This CDR3 comprises 15 residues. The V gene's germline CDR1 is MGHRA and CDR2 YSYEKL. The ends were cut back, 4 bases at V and 5 bases at J, with 12 bases in the middle. This clonotype was seen at least ten times. MiXCR, applied by TCRdb to the 5' RACE reads, yields one record per CDR3 protein. The data contain 200,000 to 250,000 distinct CDR3 sequences, roughly 7% of them singletons. The same data also went into a second study, on yellow fever vaccine responses in identical twins.

Sequenced: memory (CD45RO+) T cells sorted from blood. The chain couples TRBV4-1 to TRBJ1-6; the D gene is possibly TRBD1 (5 bases). The receptor comes from a woman aged 18-29 years in good health. The CDR3 sequence: CASSPPDRDNSPLHF. The CDR3 DNA follows: TGCGCCAGCAGCCCACCCGACAGAGATAATTCACCCCTCCACTTT.